The 10 T cell receptor beta chains below come from one sample, sequenced in a study of low-dose radiotherapy and immunotherapy resistance in tumors. Both TCRalpha and TCRbeta chains were reverse transcribed with V-gene-specific primers. Amplification, which lasted around 21 PCR cycles, used a constant-region primer and V-primer adapter to amplify TCRs. Using its own MiXCR run on the reads, TCRdb lists one record per CDR3 protein. The sample yields around 11,000 distinct CDR3 sequences, 65% seen once. These receptors were obtained from a human donor with advanced metastatic prostate, ovarian, gallbladder or colorectal cancer (not recorded which). This table probably holds off-target reads from a library built for another chain.

The V and J genes are TRBV28 and TRBJ2-7; 10 positions agree with TRBD1. The CDR3 covers 16 residues. V shed 5 bases, J shed 4 bases, and the junction held 11 bases outside the gene matches. Per germline, CDR1 MDHEN and CDR2 SYDVKM. The CDR3 sequence is CASSAVWDRGTYEQYF. In DNA form, the CDR3 reads TGTGCCAGCAGTGCGGTTTGGGACAGGGGTACGTACGAGCAGTACTTC. The entire variable domain, with the rest obtained from reference TRBV28 and TRBJ2-7, is as follows: DVKVTQSSRYLVKRTGEKVFLECVQDMDHENMFWYRQDPGLGLRLIYFSYDVKMKEKGDIPEGYSVSREKKERFSLILESASTNQTSMYLCASSAVWDRGTYEQYFGPGTRLTVT.

The J gene is TRBJ2-2, the V gene TRBV4-1; 8 bases align to TRBD2. This CDR3 comprises 20 residues. The V gene end was trimmed by 1 base and the J gene end by 6 bases; junction bases not matched to a gene: 19. The germline V gene encodes CDR1 MGHRA and CDR2 YSYEKL. The CDR3: CASSQVSVRVAGGDAGELFF. CDR3 DNA sequence: TGCGCCAGCAGCCAAGTTTCGGTGAGGGTGGCGGGAGGAGACGCCGGGGAGCTGTTTTTT.

V gene TRBV5-5 combines with J gene TRBJ2-1, with D perhaps being TRBD1 or TRBD2 (5 bases each). The CDR3 contains 18 residues. The V gene lost 0 bases and the J gene lost 0 bases, with 16 bases spanning the gap. Germline assignment: CDR1 SGHKS and CDR2 YYEKEE (reference sequence). The CDR3 spells CASSLGGKLGSSYNEQFF. In DNA, the CDR3 is TGTGCCAGCAGCTTGGGGGGGAAACTAGGAAGCTCCTACAATGAGCAGTTCTTC.

J is TRBJ2-1 and V is TRBV21-1. TRBV21-1 is given as a pseudogene. This CDR3 is built from 19 residues. CDR3 loop: CASRGGERRKRWSYNEQFF. The DNA for the CDR3 is TGTGCCAGCAGAGGCGGCGAGAGGCGTAAGAGGTGGTCCTACAATGAGCAGTTCTTC.

The V gene is TRBV18, the J gene TRBJ2-5, with TRBD1 matching over 7 bases. Per the germline V gene, CDR1 is KGHSH and CDR2 is LQKENI. The CDR3 has 16 residues. With V trimmed by 2 bases and J by 4 bases, 10 bases remained unmatched. The chain's CDR3 is CASSPGGRGIAETQYF. In DNA, the CDR3 is TGTGCCAGCTCACCAGGAGGCAGGGGGATCGCAGAGACCCAGTACTTC.

The rearrangement joins TRBV13 to TRBJ2-6, with TRBD1 identical over 8 bases. CDR1 is PRHDT, CDR2 FYEKMQ, per germline (reference sequence). The J segment lost 4 bases and the V segment lost 5 bases, leaving 7 bases of the junction unmatched. This CDR3 spans 16 amino acids. The CDR3 spells CASSLRTGSGANVLTF. The CDR3 DNA reads as TGTGCCAGCAGCCTCCGGACAGGGTCCGGGGCCAACGTCCTGACTTTC.

In this sample, this clonotype turned up a few times. The chain employs TRBV12-3 or TRBV12-4 and TRBJ2-7; no clear D. Trimming took off 5 bases at V and 3 bases at J, with 8 bases between the two ends. CDR3 length equals 12 residues. The DNA for the CDR3 is TGTGCCAGCAGTCGACATGTCTACGAGCAGTACTTC. This translates into CASSRHVYEQYF.

This chain uses TRBV21-1 with TRBJ2-7; the table names TRBD1, a call not compared with the DNA. TRBV21-1 is flagged as a pseudogene. The CDR3 has 14 residues. CDR3 bases: TGTGCCAGCAGCAAGGACAGAGCCACCTACGAGCAGTACTTC. The encoded protein is CASSKDRATYEQYF.

The J gene is TRBJ1-5, the V gene TRBV7-2; TRBD1 matches 9 bases. With V trimmed by 5 bases and J by 9 bases, 5 bases remained unmatched. The CDR3 sequence is 13 residues long. Looked up from germline, CDR1 is SGHTA and CDR2 is FQGNSA. The CDR3 here is CASSKDRGGPQHF. The CDR3 DNA follows: TGTGCCAGCAGCAAAGACAGGGGGGGGCCCCAGCATTTT.

There are a few counts of this clonotype. The chain couples TRBV11-2 to TRBJ2-5; D perhaps matches TRBD1 (6 bases). This CDR3 region has 17 residues. V was shortened by 2 bases and J by 1 base, with 17 bases between the two germline ends. Germline V CDR1 and CDR2: SGHAT, FQNNGV. The CDR3 DNA sequence: TGTGCCAGCAGCTTATTGCATGGGACAACCTCCCAAGAGACCCAGTACTTC. As protein: CASSLLHGTTSQETQYF.